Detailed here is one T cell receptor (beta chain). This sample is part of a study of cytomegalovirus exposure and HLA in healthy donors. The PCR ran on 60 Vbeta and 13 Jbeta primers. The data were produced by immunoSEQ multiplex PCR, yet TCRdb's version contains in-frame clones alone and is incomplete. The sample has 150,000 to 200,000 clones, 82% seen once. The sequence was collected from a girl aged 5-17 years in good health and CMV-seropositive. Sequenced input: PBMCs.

CDR3 amino acids: CASSLNAGRETQYF. Here the CDR3 DNA reads TGTGCCAGCAGCCTTAATGCGGGGAGGGAGACCCAGTACTTC. The rearrangement joins TRBV27 to TRBJ2-5; maybe TRBD2 (6 bases). This CDR3 is built from 14 residues. CDR1 is MNHEY and CDR2 is SMNVEV in the germline V gene (reference sequence). V was shortened by 6 bases and J by 5 bases, with 16 bases between the two germline ends.